These 28 T cell receptor beta chains were sequenced from one sample in a study of blood T cell repertoires in COVID-19. Profiling relied on immunoSEQ multiplex PCR, and the TCRdb table lists in-frame clones only, not all of them. The sample includes hundreds of thousands of clones, over 75% seen only once; the top ten take around 0.92%. The sequenced sample consisted of PBMCs or T cells enriched from blood (not recorded which). These receptors were taken from a woman aged 25 to 45 who had recovered from COVID-19.

This chain joins TRBV7-9 and TRBJ1-1; a weak D match, TRBD1 (6 bases). The CDR3 consists of 15 residues. The V gene's germline CDR1 is SEHNR and CDR2 FQNEAQ (reference sequence). Between the trimmed V and J ends, which lost 7 bases and 4 bases, there was a span of 19 bases. The CDR3 DNA reads TGTGCCAGCAAAGTTCAAGGGGGAATGATCACTGAAGCTTTCTTT. It yields the protein CASKVQGGMITEAFF.

This clone appeared once. V and J are TRBV7-3 and TRBJ2-5, with 7 nucleotides matching TRBD1. Trimming at V came to 1 base and at J to 5 bases, leaving 7 bases not matched to a gene. CDR1 and CDR2 (germline): SGHTA, FQGTGA. CDR3 length equals 15 residues. The chain's CDR3 is CASSLMETGLETQYF. The CDR3 nucleotides read TGTGCCAGCAGCTTAATGGAGACAGGGTTGGAGACCCAGTACTTC. Full variable domain (remainder filled in from reference TRBV7-3 and TRBJ2-5): GAGVSQTPSNKVTEKGKYVELRCDPISGHTALYWYRQSLGQGPEFLIYFQGTGAADDSGLPNDRFFAVRPEGSVSTLKIQRTERGDSAVYLCASSLMETGLETQYFGPGTRLLVL.

V usage is TRBV25-1 and J usage is TRBJ1-4; D is ambiguous. There are 15 residues in the CDR3. Between the trimmed V and J ends, which lost 4 bases and 6 bases, there was a span of 15 bases. Germline V gives CDR1 MGHDK, CDR2 SYGVNS. This CDR3 is CASSVPDILYEKLFF. The CDR3 bases are TGTGCCAGCAGTGTCCCAGACATATTATATGAAAAACTGTTTTTT.

The genes are TRBV11-2 and TRBJ2-1, with 8 bases lining up with TRBD2. There are 14 residues in the CDR3. V lost 5 bases to trimming and J lost 5 bases; unmatched junction nucleotides: 5. Per germline, CDR1 SGHAT and CDR2 FQNNGV. The CDR3 sequence is CASSKSGGNNEQFF. The CDR3 DNA is TGTGCCAGCAGCAAAAGCGGGGGTAACAATGAGCAGTTCTTC.

This clone was seen just once. V usage is TRBV28 and J usage is TRBJ2-7; D is perhaps TRBD2 (7 bases). The CDR3 has 16 residues. Germline loops: CDR1 MDHEN, CDR2 SYDVKM. Trimming removed 2 bases from V and 2 bases from J, with 16 bases in between. The CDR3 region has the DNA TGTGCCAGCAGTTTAGGGCGGGGGCAGCCGACCTACGAGCAGTACTTC. Protein product: CASSLGRGQPTYEQYF.

The chain has TRBV7-2 and TRBJ2-5, with no clear D. V lost 3 bases and J lost 2, with 7 bases in between. The CDR3 is 13 residues long. Per germline, CDR1 SGHTA and CDR2 FQGNSA. In DNA, the CDR3 is TGTGCCAGCAGCTTTACTTATCAAGAGACCCAGTACTTC. It specifies CASSFTYQETQYF.

As regards this clone: The same CDR3 can be traced to other DNA sequences in this sample. This sequence joins TRBV12-3 or TRBV12-4 and TRBJ1-1; D is uncertain. V shed 3 bases and J shed 1 base, with 6 bases lying between them. The length of the CDR3 is 13 residues. The chain's CDR3 is CASSLSGNTEAFF. DNA of the CDR3: TGTGCCAGCAGTTTGTCCGGGAACACTGAAGCTTTCTTT.

The V call is TRBV12-3 or TRBV12-4, the J call TRBJ1-6; unclear D gene. This CDR3 has 12 amino acids. Trimming left V 4 bases short and J 9 bases short, with 7 bases between. The CDR3 nucleotides read TGTGCCAGCAGTTCTGGCCCTTCACCCCTCCACTTT. Translating gives CASSSGPSPLHF.

CDR3 bases: TGTGCCAGCAGTTACTCATCTGTCACAGATACGCAGTATTTT. Translating gives CASSYSSVTDTQYF. The V gene is TRBV6-5, the J gene TRBJ2-3; no definite D call. Between the trimmed V and J ends, which lost 0 bases and 2 bases, there was a span of 6 bases. The CDR3 is made up of 14 amino acids. From germline, CDR1 is MNHEY and CDR2 SVGAGI.

The chain employs TRBV3-1 (or the pseudogene TRBV3-2) and TRBJ2-2; 10 bases align to TRBD2. The CDR3 sequence is 16 residues long. The V gene's germline CDR1 is LGHDT and CDR2 YNNKEL (reference sequence). V was clipped by 4 bases and J by 9 bases; unmatched bases: 11. CDR3 nucleotides: TGTGCCAGCAGCCGTGGACCCGGGACTAGCGTTCGGGAGCTGTTTTTT. Its translation is CASSRGPGTSVRELFF.

CDR3 in DNA: TGTGCCAGCAGCAGCGGGATCTACTATGGCTACACCTTC. As protein: CASSSGIYYGYTF. The chain recombines TRBV7-9 with TRBJ1-2; D unresolved. Germline V gives CDR1 SEHNR, CDR2 FQNEAQ (reference sequence). V lost 5 bases, J lost 3 bases, and 10 bases lay in between. CDR3 length: 13 amino acids.

The chain carries TRBV9 and TRBJ2-7; TRBD2 aligns across 9 bases. This CDR3 has 15 amino acids. V shed 0 bases and J 2 bases; nucleotides not matched to a gene: 3. CDR1 and CDR2 (germline): SGDLS, YYNGEE. CDR3 nucleotides: TGTGCCAGCAGCGTAGGGACTAGCGAACCCTACGAGCAGTACTTC. It encodes CASSVGTSEPYEQYF.

This clone was seen a single time. The chain uses TRBV28 and TRBJ1-2; TRBD1 matches 7 bases. The J segment lost 0 bases and the V segment lost 2 bases, leaving 12 bases of the junction unmatched. The CDR3 spans 18 residues. Germline V lookup: CDR1 MDHEN, CDR2 SYDVKM. The CDR3 sequence is CASSLSLGEGATNYGYTF. CDR3 nucleotide sequence: TGTGCCAGCAGTTTAAGTCTCGGCGAGGGGGCAACTAACTATGGCTACACCTTC.

This clone was detected only a few times. V usage is TRBV4-3 and J usage is TRBJ1-3; D is unresolved. The germline V gene has CDR1 LGHNA and CDR2 YSLEER. This CDR3 spans 16 amino acids. With 3 bases removed from V and 0 bases from J, the gap between germline ends came to 12 bases. CDR3 DNA sequence: TGCGCCAGCAGCCACCATTCGGGGATCTCTGGAAACACCATATATTTT. It encodes CASSHHSGISGNTIYF.

The chain is built from TRBV9 and TRBJ1-3, with D unresolved. Germline V gives CDR1 SGDLS, CDR2 YYNGEE. V was trimmed by 3 bases and J by 0 bases, leaving 10 bases between them. CDR3 length equals 15 residues. The CDR3 protein is CASSERDFSGNTIYF. The DNA of the CDR3 is TGTGCCAGCAGCGAAAGAGACTTCTCTGGAAACACCATATATTTT.

This sequence joins TRBV2 and TRBJ2-1; 8 positions match TRBD2. The germline gives CDR1 SNHLY, CDR2 FYNNEI. The junction had 7 bases not matched to a gene; V was cut back by 3 bases and J by 3 bases. The CDR3 length is 16 residues. The CDR3 sequence is CASSESGRGYYNEQFF. The CDR3 region has the DNA TGTGCCAGCAGTGAGTCCGGGAGGGGTTACTACAATGAGCAGTTCTTC.

V gene TRBV10-2 combines with J gene TRBJ2-7; unclear D gene. The CDR3 is 17 amino acids. Trimming stripped 5 bases from V and 0 bases from J, with 20 bases between. Germline loops: CDR1 WSHSY, CDR2 SAAADI. The CDR3 protein is CASSTIGLQLSSYEQYF. The CDR3 DNA follows: TGCGCCAGCAGTACAATCGGATTACAGTTATCCTCCTACGAGCAGTACTTC.

V usage is TRBV27 and J usage is TRBJ1-5, with D possibly TRBD1 on 6 matching bases. This CDR3 is 14 amino acids long. V was cut by 6 bases and J by 5 bases, with 14 bases left in between. The V gene's germline CDR1 is MNHEY and CDR2 SMNVEV (reference sequence). For the CDR3, the DNA is TGTGCCAGCAGCTATACAGGGTCTCATCAGCCCCAGCATTTT. This sequence encodes CASSYTGSHQPQHF.

This clone appeared once. The chain employs TRBV30 and TRBJ1-2; D is uncertain. Trimming took 5 bases from V and 2 from J, leaving 15 bases between them. Germline CDR1 GTSNPN, CDR2 SVGIG (reference sequence). The CDR3 spans 14 residues. CDR3 region: CAWHYRELNYGYTF. CDR3 in DNA: TGTGCCTGGCACTACCGGGAGCTGAACTATGGCTACACCTTC.

J is TRBJ1-1 and V is TRBV20-1, with a weak D call TRBD1 (6 bases). Trimming took 6 bases from V and 4 from J, leaving 9 bases between them. CDR1 is DFQATT and CDR2 is SNEGSKA in the germline V gene (reference sequence). The CDR3 has 11 residues. CDR3 loop: CSAGRGTEAFF. DNA of the CDR3: TGCAGTGCCGGCAGGGGCACTGAAGCTTTCTTT.

The V and J genes are TRBV6-5 and TRBJ1-1; the D is unclear. This CDR3 has 15 residues. Germline lookup yields CDR1 MNHEY and CDR2 SVGAGI. Trimming took 7 bases from V and 0 from J, leaving 15 bases between them. This chain's CDR3 is CASKMTGVMNTEAFF. In DNA, the CDR3 is TGTGCCAGCAAAATGACCGGGGTGATGAACACTGAAGCTTTCTTT.

This sequence joins TRBV7-7 and TRBJ2-7; a weak D match, TRBD2 (6 bases). Between the trimmed V and J ends, which lost 1 base and 4 bases, there was a span of 14 bases. Germline V gene lookup returns CDR1 SSHAT and CDR2 FNYEAQ (reference sequence). The CDR3 sequence is 15 residues long. CDR3 region: CASSLEEGPMYEQYF. CDR3 coding DNA: TGTGCCAGCAGCTTAGAGGAGGGACCGATGTACGAGCAGTACTTC. Full variable domain (outside the CDR3, taken from reference TRBV7-7 and TRBJ2-7): GAGVSQSPRYKVTKRGQDVTLRCDPISSHATLYWYQQALGQGPEFLTYFNYEAQPDKSGLPSDRFSAERPEGSISTLTIQRTEQRDSAMYRCASSLEEGPMYEQYFGPGTRLTVT.

V gene TRBV6-5 combines with J gene TRBJ1-5; 9 bases agree with TRBD1. This CDR3 region has 15 residues. V lost 7 bases to trimming and J lost 0 bases; unmatched junction nucleotides: 4. CDR1 is MNHEY and CDR2 is SVGAGI in the germline V gene. DNA of the CDR3: TGTGCCAGCACCCCGGACAGGGGTAGCAATCAGCCCCAGCATTTT. Translation gives CASTPDRGSNQPQHF.

The chain is built from TRBV5-6 and TRBJ2-1; 10 bases fit TRBD1. V dropped 0 bases and J dropped 10; count of bases not matched to a gene: 4. CDR1 SGHDT and CDR2 YYEEEE come from the germline V gene. The CDR3 totals 14 residues. The CDR3 loop is CASSLGTGGKEQFF. DNA for the CDR3: TGTGCCAGCAGCTTGGGGACAGGGGGAAAAGAGCAGTTCTTC. The full variable domain, in which reference TRBV5-6 and TRBJ2-1 provide the parts outside the CDR3, is DAGVTQSPTHLIKTRGQQVTLRCSPKSGHDTVSWYQQALGQGPQFIFQYYEEEERQRGNFPDRFSGHQFPNYSSELNVNALLLGDSALYLCASSLGTGGKEQFFGPGTRLTVL.

V is TRBV19 and J is TRBJ1-5; the match to TRBD1 covers 7 bases. This CDR3 comprises 14 residues. In germline, CDR1 is LNHDA, CDR2 SQIVND (reference sequence). The junction had 5 bases not matched to a gene; V was cut back by 6 bases and J by 3 bases. CDR3 nucleotide sequence: TGTGCCAGTAGACATACAGGGGTCAATCAGCCCCAGCATTTT. As protein: CASRHTGVNQPQHF. Supplemented by reference TRBV19 and TRBJ1-5, the full variable domain reads DGGITQSPKYLFRKEGQNVTLSCEQNLNHDAMYWYRQDPGQGLRLIYYSQIVNDFQKGDIAEGYSVSREKKESFPLTVTSAQKNPTAFYLCASRHTGVNQPQHFGDGTRLSIL.

The chain is built from TRBV4-3 and TRBJ1-2; D is uncertain. The CDR3 sequence is 13 residues long. Germline CDR1 reads LGHNA; CDR2 reads YSLEER. V was trimmed by 0 bases and J by 8 bases, leaving 10 bases between them. CDR3 DNA: TGCGCCAGCAGCCAAGAGGGCCCTCGAGGCTACACCTTC. It specifies CASSQEGPRGYTF.

This clone was seen once. The CDR3 spells CATSDMDRWGRNIQYF. CDR3 in DNA: TGTGCCACCAGTGATATGGACAGGTGGGGGAGAAACATTCAGTACTTC. V usage is TRBV24-1 and J usage is TRBJ2-4, with 7 bases that match TRBD1. The V gene's germline CDR1 is KGHDR and CDR2 SFDVKD. V lost 3 bases to trimming and J lost 6 bases; unmatched junction nucleotides: 10. There are 16 residues in the CDR3.

The genes are TRBV28 and TRBJ1-5; no reliable D call. Trimming pared 3 bases from V and 0 bases from J, leaving 9 bases between. The CDR3 consists of 15 residues. The germline V gene encodes CDR1 MDHEN and CDR2 SYDVKM. The DNA for the CDR3 is TGTGCCAGCAGTTTTAACGGGGTTAGCAATCAGCCCCAGCATTTT. Its protein product is CASSFNGVSNQPQHF.